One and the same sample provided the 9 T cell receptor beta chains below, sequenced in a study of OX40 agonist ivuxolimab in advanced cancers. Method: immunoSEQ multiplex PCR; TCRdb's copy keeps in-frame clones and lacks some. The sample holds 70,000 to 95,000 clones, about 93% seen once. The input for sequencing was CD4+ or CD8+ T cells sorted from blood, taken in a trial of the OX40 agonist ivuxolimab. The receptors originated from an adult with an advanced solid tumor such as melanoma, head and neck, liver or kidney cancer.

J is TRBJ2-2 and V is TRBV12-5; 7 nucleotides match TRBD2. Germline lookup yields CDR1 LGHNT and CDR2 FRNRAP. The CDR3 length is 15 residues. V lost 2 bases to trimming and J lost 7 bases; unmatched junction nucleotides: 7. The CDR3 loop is CASGLYLRELGELFF. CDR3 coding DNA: TGTGCTAGTGGTTTGTACTTGCGGGAGCTCGGGGAGCTGTTTTTT. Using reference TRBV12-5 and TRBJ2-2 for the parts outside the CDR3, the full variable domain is DARVTQTPRHKVTEMGQEVTMRCQPILGHNTVFWYRQTMMQGLELLAYFRNRAPLDDSGMPKDRFSAEMPDATLATLKIQPSEPRDSAVYFCASGLYLRELGELFFGEGSRLTVL.

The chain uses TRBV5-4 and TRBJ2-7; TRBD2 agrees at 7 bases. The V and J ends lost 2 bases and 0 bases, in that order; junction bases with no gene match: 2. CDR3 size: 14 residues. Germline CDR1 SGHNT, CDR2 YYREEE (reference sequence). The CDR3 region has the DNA TGTGCCAGCAGCTTAGAGCGGGGCTCCTACGAGCAGTACTTC. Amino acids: CASSLERGSYEQYF.

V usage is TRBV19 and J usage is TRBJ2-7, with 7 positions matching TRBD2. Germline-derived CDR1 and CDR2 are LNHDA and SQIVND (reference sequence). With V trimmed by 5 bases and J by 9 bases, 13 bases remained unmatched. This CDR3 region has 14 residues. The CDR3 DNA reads TGTGCCAGTAGTGACTCCGGGAGGCTAGTTCGGCAGTACTTC. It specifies CASSDSGRLVRQYF.

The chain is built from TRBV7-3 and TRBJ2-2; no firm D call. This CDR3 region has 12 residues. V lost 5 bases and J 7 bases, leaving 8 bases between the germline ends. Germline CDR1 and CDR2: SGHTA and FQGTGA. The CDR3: CASSPRYGELFF. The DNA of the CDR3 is TGTGCCAGCAGCCCCCGGTACGGGGAGCTGTTTTTT.

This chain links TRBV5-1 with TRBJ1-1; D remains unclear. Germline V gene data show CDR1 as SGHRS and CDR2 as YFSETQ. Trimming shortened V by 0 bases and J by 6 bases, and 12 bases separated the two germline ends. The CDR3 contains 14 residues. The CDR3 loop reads CASSLEAEGAEAFF. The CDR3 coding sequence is TGCGCCAGCAGCTTGGAGGCAGAAGGCGCTGAAGCTTTCTTT.

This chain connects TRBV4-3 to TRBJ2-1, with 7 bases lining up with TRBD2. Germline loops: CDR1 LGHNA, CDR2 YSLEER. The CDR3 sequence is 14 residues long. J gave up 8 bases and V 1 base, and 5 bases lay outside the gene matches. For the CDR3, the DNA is TGCGCCAGCAGCCAAGGGGGGGGATTAGATGAGCAGTTCTTC. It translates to CASSQGGGLDEQFF.

This CDR3 reads CASSLEGINQPQHF. As DNA, the CDR3 is TGTGCCAGCAGCTTGGAAGGGATCAATCAGCCCCAGCATTTT. The V call is TRBV5-4, the J call TRBJ1-5; D remains ambiguous. This CDR3 spans 14 amino acids. Trimming took off 0 bases at V and 3 bases at J, with 7 bases between the two ends. Germline CDR1 SGHNT, CDR2 YYREEE (reference sequence).

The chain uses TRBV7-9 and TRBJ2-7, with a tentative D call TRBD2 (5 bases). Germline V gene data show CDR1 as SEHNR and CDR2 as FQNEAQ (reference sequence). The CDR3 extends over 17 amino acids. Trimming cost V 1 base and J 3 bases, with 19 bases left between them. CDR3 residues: CASSLGRIRNQYYEQYF. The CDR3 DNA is TGTGCCAGCAGCTTAGGGAGGATCCGCAATCAGTACTACGAGCAGTACTTC.

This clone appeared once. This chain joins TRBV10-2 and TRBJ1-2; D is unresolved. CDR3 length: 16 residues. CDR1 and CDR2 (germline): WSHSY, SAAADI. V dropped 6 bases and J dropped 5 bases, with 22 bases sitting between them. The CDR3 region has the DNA TGCGCCAGCAGGGGGTATGACGGTGAGGGAGGTTATGGCTACACCTTC. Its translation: CASRGYDGEGGYGYTF.